The clone carrying this T cell receptor (beta chain) has a count of ten or more. What it recognizes is unknown. The record originates from a study of T cells in Graves' hyperthyroidism and ophthalmopathy. Whole-study findings and limits: The model anticipated ophthalmopathy a median about six months pre-onset. Expanded thyroid clonotypes (above 0.001) were mostly also found in blood.

Uncontrolled infection, other autoimmune disease, pregnancy or lactation led to exclusion. Diagnostic decisions used clinical symptoms, serum thyroxine and TRAb, thyroid ultrasound and orbital computed tomography. Amplification targeted TCR beta CDR3 regions from RNA transcripts. A first-round RT-PCR of the TCR CDR3 used the HTBI primer set. TCRdb processed the multiplex PCR reads anew with MiXCR; each CDR3 protein has one entry. The sample consists of roughly 500,000 distinct CDR3 sequences, approximately 22% of them appearing once. This CDR3 contains 17 residues. Trimming took 4 bases from V and 2 from J, leaving 18 bases between them. Per the germline V gene, CDR1 is MNHEY and CDR2 is SMNVEV (reference sequence).

The sample was blood. V gene TRBV27 combines with J gene TRBJ2-4; D gene ambiguous. The receptor comes from a woman aged 70-85 years with Graves' ophthalmopathy. The CDR3 DNA sequence: TGTGCCAGCAGTTCCACCGGAAAGGGCAGGACCAAAAACATTCAGTACTTC. Protein: CASSSTGKGRTKNIQYF.